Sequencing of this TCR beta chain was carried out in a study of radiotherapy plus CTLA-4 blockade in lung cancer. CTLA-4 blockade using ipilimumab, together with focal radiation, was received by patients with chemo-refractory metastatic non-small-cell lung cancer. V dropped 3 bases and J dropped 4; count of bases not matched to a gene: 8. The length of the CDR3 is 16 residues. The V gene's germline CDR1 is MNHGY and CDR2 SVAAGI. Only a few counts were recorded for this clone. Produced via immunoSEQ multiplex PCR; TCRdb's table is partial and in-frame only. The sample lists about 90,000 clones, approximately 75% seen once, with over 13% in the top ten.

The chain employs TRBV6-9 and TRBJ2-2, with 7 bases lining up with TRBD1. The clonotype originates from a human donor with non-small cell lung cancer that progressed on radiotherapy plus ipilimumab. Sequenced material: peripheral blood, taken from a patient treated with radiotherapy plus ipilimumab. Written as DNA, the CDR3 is TGTGCCAGCAGTTACTTGACAGGGAGCGCCACCGGGGAGCTGTTTTTT. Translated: CASSYLTGSATGELFF.